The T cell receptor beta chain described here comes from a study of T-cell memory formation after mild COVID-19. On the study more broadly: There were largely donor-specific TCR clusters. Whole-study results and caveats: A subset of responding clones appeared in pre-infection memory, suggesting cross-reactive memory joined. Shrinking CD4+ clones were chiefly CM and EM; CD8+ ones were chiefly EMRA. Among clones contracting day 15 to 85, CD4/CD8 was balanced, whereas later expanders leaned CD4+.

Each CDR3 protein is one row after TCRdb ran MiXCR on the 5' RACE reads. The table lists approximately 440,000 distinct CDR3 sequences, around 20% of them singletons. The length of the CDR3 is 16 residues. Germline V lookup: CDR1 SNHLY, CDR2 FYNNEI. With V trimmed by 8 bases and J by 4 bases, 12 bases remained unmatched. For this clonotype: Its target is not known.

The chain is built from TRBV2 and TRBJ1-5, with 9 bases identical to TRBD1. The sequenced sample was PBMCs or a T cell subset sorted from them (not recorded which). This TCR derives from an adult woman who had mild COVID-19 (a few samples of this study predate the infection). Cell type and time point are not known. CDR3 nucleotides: TGTGCCAGCTCGGGGGGGACAGGGAGAAGTAATCAGCCCCAGCATTTT. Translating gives CASSGGTGRSNQPQHF. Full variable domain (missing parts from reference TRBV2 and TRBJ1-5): EPEVTQTPSHQVTQMGQEVILRCVPISNHLYFYWYRQILGQKVEFLVSFYNNEISEKSEIFDDQFSVERPDGSNFTLKIRSTKLEDSAMYFCASSGGTGRSNQPQHFGDGTRLSIL.